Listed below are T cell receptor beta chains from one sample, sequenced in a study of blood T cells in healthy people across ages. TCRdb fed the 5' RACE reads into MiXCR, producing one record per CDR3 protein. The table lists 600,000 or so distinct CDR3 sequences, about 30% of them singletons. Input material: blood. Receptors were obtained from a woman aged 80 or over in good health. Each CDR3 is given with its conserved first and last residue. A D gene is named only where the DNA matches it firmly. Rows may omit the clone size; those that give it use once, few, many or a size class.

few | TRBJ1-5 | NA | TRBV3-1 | CASSQGQSSNQPQHF | TGTGCCAGCAGCCAAGGACAATCGAGCAATCAGCCCCAGCATTTT
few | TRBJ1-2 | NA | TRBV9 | CASSVTGKDYGYTF | TGTGCCAGCAGCGTAACAGGGAAGGACTATGGCTACACCTTC
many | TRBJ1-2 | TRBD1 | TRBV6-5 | CASSYHIGQGYGYTF | TGTGCCAGCAGTTACCATATAGGACAGGGCTATGGCTACACCTTC
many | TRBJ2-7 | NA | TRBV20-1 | CSARSGAYEQYF | TGCAGTGCTAGGTCAGGGGCCTACGAGCAGTACTTC
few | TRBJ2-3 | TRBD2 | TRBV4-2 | CASSQEAGARQGTQYF | TGTGCCAGCAGCCAAGAAGCGGGGGCCAGGCAGGGTACGCAGTATTTT
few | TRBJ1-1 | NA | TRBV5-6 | CASSLSRRRRGGTEAFF | TGTGCCAGCAGCTTGTCTAGAAGGAGGAGGGGCGGCACTGAAGCTTTCTTT
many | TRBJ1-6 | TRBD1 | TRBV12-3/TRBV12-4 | CASSRPTGDGSYNSPLHF | TGTGCCAGCAGCCGACCTACAGGGGATGGGTCCTATAATTCACCCCTCCACTTT
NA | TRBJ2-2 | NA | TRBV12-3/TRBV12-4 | CASRLQPNTGERFF | TGTGCCAGCAGACTACAGCCGAACACCGGGGAGCGGTTTTTT
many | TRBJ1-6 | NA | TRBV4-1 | CASSQGTTYNSPLHF | TGCGCCAGCAGCCAAGGGACAACCTATAATTCACCCCTCCACTTT
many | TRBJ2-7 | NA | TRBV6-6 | CASSYSTSRTGEQYF | TGTGCCAGCAGTTACTCGACATCGCGAACGGGCGAGCAGTACTTC